A single TCR beta chain is shown here with its context. As yet, its antigen is unknown. From the germline J gene comes the end of the CDR3, since the read stops 3 residues before it. This sample was included in a study of T cells in women clearing cervical HPV infection. At the level of the study: Cases' blood sampling followed lesion detection by median about 21 weeks (90 to 200). HLA type could not be excluded as a confounder.

Profiling relied on immunoSEQ multiplex PCR, and the TCRdb table lists in-frame clones only, not all of them. The sample's table shows approximately 26,000 clones. Study-level points and caveats: Associations may precede or follow infection; HPV-specific or memory T cells were not isolated. T-cell numbers per sample were unknown and may explain richness differences.

CDR1 is LNHDA, CDR2 SQIVND, per germline (reference sequence). Germline trimming cut 6 bases from V and 1 base from J; bases unmatched to any gene: 8. The length of the CDR3 is 15 residues. The chain has TRBV19 and TRBJ1-1; 7 bases align to TRBD1. This receptor was taken from a woman between 18 and 69 years old with a cervical HPV16 infection that either progressed to CIN3+ or cleared (not recorded which). Sequenced input: blood buffy coat. The CDR3 loop reads CASSQTGIRNTEAFF. CDR3 bases read: TGTGCCAGTAGCCAGACAGGGATTCGGAACACTGAA.